This TCR beta chain was profiled in a study of T cell repertoires in cytomegalovirus infection. Overall study context: It can be stated that public TCR beta signatures indicated CMV infection as well as a matching HLA type.

From the reads, TCRdb called clonotypes with MiXCR, one entry per CDR3 protein. Of nearly 650,000 distinct CDR3 sequences in the sample, 20% to 25% were seen once. V lost 5 bases and J 5 bases, leaving 13 bases between the germline ends. The CDR3 covers 14 residues. Germline values: CDR1 SEHNR, CDR2 FQNEAQ (reference sequence). The V call is TRBV7-9, the J call TRBJ1-5; D unclear. This clonotype originated in a human donor in good health (CMV status not recorded). Some clones in this sample may be carry-over from other donors' samples. Sequencing input: CD8+ T cells from PBMCs. The CDR3 reads CASSLTMGDQPQHF. DNA for the CDR3: TGTGCCAGCAGCCTCACGATGGGTGATCAGCCCCAGCATTTT.